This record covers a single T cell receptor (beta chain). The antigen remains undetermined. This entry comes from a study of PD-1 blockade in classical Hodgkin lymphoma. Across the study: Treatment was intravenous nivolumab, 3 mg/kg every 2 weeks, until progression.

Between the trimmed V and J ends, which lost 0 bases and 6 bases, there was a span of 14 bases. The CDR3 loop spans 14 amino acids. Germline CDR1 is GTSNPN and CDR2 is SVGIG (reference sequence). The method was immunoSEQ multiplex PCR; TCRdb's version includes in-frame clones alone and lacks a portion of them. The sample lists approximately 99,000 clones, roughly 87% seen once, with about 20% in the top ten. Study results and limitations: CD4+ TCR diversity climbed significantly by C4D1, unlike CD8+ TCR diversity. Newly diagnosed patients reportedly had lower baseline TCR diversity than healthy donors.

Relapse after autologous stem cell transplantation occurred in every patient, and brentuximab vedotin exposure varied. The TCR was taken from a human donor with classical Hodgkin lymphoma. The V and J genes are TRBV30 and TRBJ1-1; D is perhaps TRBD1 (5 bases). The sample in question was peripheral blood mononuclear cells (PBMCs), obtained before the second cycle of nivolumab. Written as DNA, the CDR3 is TGTGCCTGGAGTGTACTGGGGGGGATCTCTGAAGCTTTCTTT. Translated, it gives CAWSVLGGISEAFF.